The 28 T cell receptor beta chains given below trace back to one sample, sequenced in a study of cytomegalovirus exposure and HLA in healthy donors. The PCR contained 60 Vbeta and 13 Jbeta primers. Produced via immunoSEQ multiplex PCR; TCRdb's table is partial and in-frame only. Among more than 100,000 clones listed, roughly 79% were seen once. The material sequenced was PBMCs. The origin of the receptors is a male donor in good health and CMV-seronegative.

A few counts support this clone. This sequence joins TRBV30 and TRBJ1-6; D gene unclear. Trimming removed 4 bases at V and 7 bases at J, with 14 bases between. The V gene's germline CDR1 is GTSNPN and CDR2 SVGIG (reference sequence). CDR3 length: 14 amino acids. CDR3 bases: TGTGCCTGGACCGGGGTAACCGGGAATTCACCCCTCCACTTT. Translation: CAWTGVTGNSPLHF.

CDR3 residues: CASSVSLTGVVNTEAFF. CDR3 DNA: TGTGCCAGCAGCGTAAGCCTGACAGGGGTCGTGAACACTGAAGCTTTCTTT. The chain uses TRBV2 and TRBJ1-1, with 8 bases identical to TRBD1. The CDR3 has 17 amino acids. V lost 6 bases and J lost 0; bases outside the gene matches: 12. Germline-derived CDR1 and CDR2 are SNHLY and FYNNEI. The full variable domain, with the rest looked up from reference TRBV2 and TRBJ1-1, is EPEVTQTPSHQVTQMGQEVILRCVPISNHLYFYWYRQILGQKVEFLVSFYNNEISEKSEIFDDQFSVERPDGSNFTLKIRSTKLEDSAMYFCASSVSLTGVVNTEAFFGQGTRLTVV.

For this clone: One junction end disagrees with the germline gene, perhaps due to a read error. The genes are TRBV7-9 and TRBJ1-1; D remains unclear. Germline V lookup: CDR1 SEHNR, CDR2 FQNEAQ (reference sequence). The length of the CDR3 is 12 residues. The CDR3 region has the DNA TGTTCCAGCAGCCCGCGGCCGGAGGGAGCTTTCTTT. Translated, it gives CSSSPRPEGAFF.

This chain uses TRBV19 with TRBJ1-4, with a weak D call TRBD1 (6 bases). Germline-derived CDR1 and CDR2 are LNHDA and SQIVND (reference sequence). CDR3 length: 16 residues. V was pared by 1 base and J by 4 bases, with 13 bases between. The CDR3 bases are TGTGCCAGTAGTATAGGGTCGACAGGTAATAATGAAAAACTGTTTTTT. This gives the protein CASSIGSTGNNEKLFF.

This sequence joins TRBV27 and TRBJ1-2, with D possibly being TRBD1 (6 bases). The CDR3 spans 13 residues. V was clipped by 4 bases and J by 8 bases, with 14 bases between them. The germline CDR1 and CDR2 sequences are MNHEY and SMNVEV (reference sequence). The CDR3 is CASSYTGFGGYTF. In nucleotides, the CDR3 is TGTGCCAGCAGTTATACAGGGTTCGGGGGCTACACCTTC.

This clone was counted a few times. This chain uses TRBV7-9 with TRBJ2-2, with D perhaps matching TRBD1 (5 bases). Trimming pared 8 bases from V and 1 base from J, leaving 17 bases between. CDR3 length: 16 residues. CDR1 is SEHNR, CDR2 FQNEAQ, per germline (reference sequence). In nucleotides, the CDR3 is TGTGCCAGCTATATCCAGGGCAAGGGGAACACCGGGGAGCTGTTTTTT. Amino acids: CASYIQGKGNTGELFF.

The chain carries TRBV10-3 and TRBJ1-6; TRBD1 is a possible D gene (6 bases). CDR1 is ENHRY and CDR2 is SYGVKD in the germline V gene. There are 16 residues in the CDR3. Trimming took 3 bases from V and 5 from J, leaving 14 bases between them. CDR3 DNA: TGTGCCATCAGTGACTCGGGGGGGCGAAATAATTCACCCCTCCACTTT. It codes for CAISDSGGRNNSPLHF.

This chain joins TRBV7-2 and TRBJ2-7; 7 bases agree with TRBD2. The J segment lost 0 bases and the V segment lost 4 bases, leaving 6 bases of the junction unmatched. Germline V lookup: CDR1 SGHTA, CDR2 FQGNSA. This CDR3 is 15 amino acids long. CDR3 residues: CASSYGPGGSYEQYF. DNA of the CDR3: TGTGCCAGCAGCTACGGGCCGGGGGGCTCCTACGAGCAGTACTTC.

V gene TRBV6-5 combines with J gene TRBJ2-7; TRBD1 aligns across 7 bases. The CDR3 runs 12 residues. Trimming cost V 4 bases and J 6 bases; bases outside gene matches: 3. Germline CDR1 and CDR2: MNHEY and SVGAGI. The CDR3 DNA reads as TGTGCCAGCAGTTCCCGGGACAGCGAGCAGTACTTC. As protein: CASSSRDSEQYF.

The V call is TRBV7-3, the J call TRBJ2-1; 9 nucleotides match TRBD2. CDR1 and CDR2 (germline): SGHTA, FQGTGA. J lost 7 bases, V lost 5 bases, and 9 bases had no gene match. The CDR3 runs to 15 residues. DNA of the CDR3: TGTGCCAGCAGCCGGCAGCGGGGGGCAGTTAATGAGCAGTTCTTC. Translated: CASSRQRGAVNEQFF.

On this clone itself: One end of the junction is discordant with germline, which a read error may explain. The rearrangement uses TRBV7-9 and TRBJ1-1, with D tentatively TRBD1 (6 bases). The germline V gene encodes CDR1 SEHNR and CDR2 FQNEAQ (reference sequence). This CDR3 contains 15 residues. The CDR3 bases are TGTTCCAGCAGCTTAGGGCTGGGGGCTTATACTGAAGCTTTCTTT. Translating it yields CSSSLGLGAYTEAFF.

The CDR3 nucleotides are TGTGCCAGCAGCGAAAGGCCAGGCAGCTACGAGCAGTACTTC. Encoded protein: CASSERPGSYEQYF. The chain has TRBV9 and TRBJ2-7; D is undetermined. The ends were cut back, 3 bases at V and 3 bases at J, with 13 bases in the middle. The CDR3 extends over 14 amino acids. Germline V gene lookup returns CDR1 SGDLS and CDR2 YYNGEE.

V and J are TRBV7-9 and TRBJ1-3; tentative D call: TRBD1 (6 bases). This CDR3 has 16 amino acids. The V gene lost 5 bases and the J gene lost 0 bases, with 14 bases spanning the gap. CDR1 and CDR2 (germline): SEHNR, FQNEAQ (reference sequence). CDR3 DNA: TGTGCCAGCAGCCGGGACACCACATACTCTGGAAACACCATATATTTT. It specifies CASSRDTTYSGNTIYF.

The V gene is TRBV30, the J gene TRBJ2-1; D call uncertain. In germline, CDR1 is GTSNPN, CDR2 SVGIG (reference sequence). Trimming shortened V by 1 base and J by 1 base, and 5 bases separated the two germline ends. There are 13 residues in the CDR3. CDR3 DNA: TGTGCCTGGAGTGGGCAGTCCTACAATGAGCAGTTCTTC. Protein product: CAWSGQSYNEQFF.

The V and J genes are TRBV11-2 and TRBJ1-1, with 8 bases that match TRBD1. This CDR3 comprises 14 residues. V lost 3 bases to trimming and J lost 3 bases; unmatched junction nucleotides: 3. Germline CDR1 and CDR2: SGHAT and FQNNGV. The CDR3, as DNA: TGTGCCAGCAGCTTTAACAGGGGGGACACTGAAGCTTTCTTT. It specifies CASSFNRGDTEAFF.

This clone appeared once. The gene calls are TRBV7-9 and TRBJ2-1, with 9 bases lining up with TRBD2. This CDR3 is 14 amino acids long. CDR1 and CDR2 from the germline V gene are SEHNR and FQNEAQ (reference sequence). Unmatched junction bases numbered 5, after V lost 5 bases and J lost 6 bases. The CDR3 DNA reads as TGTGCCAGCAGCCTTCTAGCGGGGTCCAATGAGCAGTTCTTC. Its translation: CASSLLAGSNEQFF.

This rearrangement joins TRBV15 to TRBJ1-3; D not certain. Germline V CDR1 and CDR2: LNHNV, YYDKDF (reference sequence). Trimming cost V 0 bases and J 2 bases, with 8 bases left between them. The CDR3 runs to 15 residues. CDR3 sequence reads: CATSRDTSPGNTIYF. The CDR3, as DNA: TGTGCCACCAGCAGAGATACATCGCCTGGAAACACCATATATTTT.

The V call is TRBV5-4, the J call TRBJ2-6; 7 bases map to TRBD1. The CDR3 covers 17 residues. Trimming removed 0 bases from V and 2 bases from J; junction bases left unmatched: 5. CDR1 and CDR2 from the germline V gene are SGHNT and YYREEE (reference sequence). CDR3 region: CASSLGQGEPGANVLTF. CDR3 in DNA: TGTGCCAGCAGCTTGGGGCAGGGGGAACCTGGGGCCAACGTCCTGACTTTC.

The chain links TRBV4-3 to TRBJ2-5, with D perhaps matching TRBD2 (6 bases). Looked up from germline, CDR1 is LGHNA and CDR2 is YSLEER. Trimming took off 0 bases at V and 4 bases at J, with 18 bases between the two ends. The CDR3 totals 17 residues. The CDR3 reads CASSQDGIGPEGETQYF. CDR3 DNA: TGCGCCAGCAGCCAAGATGGGATCGGGCCGGAGGGAGAGACCCAGTACTTC.

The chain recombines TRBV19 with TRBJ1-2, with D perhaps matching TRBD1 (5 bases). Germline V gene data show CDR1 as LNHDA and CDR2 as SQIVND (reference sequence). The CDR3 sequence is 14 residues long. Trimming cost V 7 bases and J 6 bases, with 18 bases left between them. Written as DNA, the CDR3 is TGTGCCAGTATGAAGGACGGGGGTCCGCATGGCTACACCTTC. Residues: CASMKDGGPHGYTF.

The CDR3 DNA is TGTGCCAGCAGCTTAGATTTTAGGAGGGCAGGGCAGCCCCAGCATTTT. It encodes CASSLDFRRAGQPQHF. This chain links TRBV11-2 with TRBJ1-5; D may be TRBD1 (5 bases). Between the trimmed V and J ends, which lost 0 bases and 7 bases, there was a span of 16 bases. CDR3 length equals 16 residues. The germline gives CDR1 SGHAT, CDR2 FQNNGV.

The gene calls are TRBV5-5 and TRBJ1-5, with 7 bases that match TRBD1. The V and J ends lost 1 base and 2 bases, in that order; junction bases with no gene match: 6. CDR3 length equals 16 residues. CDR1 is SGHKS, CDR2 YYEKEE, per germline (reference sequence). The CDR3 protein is CASSLSGGGGNQPQHF. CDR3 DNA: TGTGCCAGCAGCTTGTCGGGAGGGGGCGGCAATCAGCCCCAGCATTTT.

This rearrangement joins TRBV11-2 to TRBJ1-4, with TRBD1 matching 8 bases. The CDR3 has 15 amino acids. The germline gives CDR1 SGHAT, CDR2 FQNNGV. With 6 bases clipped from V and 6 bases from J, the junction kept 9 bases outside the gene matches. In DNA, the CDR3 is TGTGCCAGCAGGGACCCAGACAGGGGTTATGAAAAACTGTTTTTT. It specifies CASRDPDRGYEKLFF.

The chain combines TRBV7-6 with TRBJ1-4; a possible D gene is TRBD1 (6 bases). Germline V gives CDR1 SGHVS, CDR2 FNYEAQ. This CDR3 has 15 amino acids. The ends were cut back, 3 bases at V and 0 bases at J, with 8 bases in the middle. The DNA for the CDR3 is TGTGCCAGCAGCTTGGGACAATCAACTAATGAAAAACTGTTTTTT. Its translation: CASSLGQSTNEKLFF.

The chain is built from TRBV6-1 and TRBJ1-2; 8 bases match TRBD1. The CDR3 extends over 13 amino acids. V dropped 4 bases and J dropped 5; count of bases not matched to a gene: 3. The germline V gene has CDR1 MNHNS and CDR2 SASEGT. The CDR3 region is CASSGGQDYGYTF. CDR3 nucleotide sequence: TGTGCCAGCAGTGGGGGACAGGATTATGGCTACACCTTC.

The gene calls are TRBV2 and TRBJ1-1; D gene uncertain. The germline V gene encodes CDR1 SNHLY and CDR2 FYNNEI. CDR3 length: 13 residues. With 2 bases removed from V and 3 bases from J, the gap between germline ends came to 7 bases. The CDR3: CASSEIRYTEAFF. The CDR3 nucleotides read TGTGCCAGCAGTGAAATTCGGTACACTGAAGCTTTCTTT. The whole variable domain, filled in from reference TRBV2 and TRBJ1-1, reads EPEVTQTPSHQVTQMGQEVILRCVPISNHLYFYWYRQILGQKVEFLVSFYNNEISEKSEIFDDQFSVERPDGSNFTLKIRSTKLEDSAMYFCASSEIRYTEAFFGQGTRLTVV.

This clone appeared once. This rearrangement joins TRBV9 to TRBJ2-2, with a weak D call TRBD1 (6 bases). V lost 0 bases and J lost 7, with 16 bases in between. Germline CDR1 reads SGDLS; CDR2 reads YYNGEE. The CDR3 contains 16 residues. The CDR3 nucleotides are TGTGCCAGCAGCGTAGGGGGACATCCGTTGGACGGGGAGCTGTTTTTT. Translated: CASSVGGHPLDGELFF. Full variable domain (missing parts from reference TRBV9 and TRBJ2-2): DSGVTQTPKHLITATGQRVTLRCSPRSGDLSVYWYQQSLDQGLQFLIQYYNGEERAKGNILERFSAQQFPDLHSELNLSSLELGDSALYFCASSVGGHPLDGELFFGEGSRLTVL.

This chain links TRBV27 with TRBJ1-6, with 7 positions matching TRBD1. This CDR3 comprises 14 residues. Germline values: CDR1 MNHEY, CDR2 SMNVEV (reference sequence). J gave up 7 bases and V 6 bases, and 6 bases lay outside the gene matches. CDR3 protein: CASRQGFGNSPLHF. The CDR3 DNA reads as TGTGCCAGCAGACAGGGGTTTGGCAATTCACCCCTCCACTTT.